The clone carrying this T cell receptor beta chain turned up a few times. One entry per CDR3 protein, called by TCRdb with MiXCR from the 5' RACE reads. The repertoire holds around 450,000 distinct CDR3 sequences, around 24% seen once, with 8.5% to 10% in the top ten. This sample stems from a study of T-cell memory formation after mild COVID-19. This CDR3 spans 14 amino acids. The V and J ends lost 3 bases and 4 bases respectively, with 12 bases between them. Germline CDR1 is KGHSH and CDR2 is LQKENI. The sequence derives from an adult woman who had mild COVID-19 (a few samples of this study predate the infection). Cell type and time point are not known. This sequence joins TRBV18 and TRBJ1-1; D uncertain. The specimen sequenced was PBMCs or a T cell subset sorted from them (not recorded which). CDR3 sequence reads: CASSPWNRVTEAFF. The CDR3 DNA is TGTGCCAGCTCACCGTGGAATAGGGTCACTGAAGCTTTCTTT.